What follows are 29 T cell receptor beta chains derived from one specimen sequenced in a study of blood T cell repertoires in COVID-19. Method: immunoSEQ multiplex PCR; TCRdb's copy keeps in-frame clones and lacks some. The data hold about 140,000 clones, with about 83% observed a single time. The sequencing sample was made of peripheral blood. Source of these receptors: a man in his thirties or forties with COVID-19, enrolled during active disease.

DNA for the CDR3: TGTGCCAGCAGCCGGGGTGGGGGGGCAAATCAGCCCCAGCATTTT. Translated, it gives CASSRGGGANQPQHF. The chain has TRBV28 and TRBJ1-5; a possible D gene is TRBD1 (6 bases). The germline V and J ends were trimmed by 6 bases and 4 bases, with 16 bases remaining between them. This CDR3 contains 15 residues. Looked up from germline, CDR1 is MDHEN and CDR2 is SYDVKM.

The chain combines TRBV6-6 with TRBJ2-3, with 13 bases lining up with TRBD2. CDR1 and CDR2 from the germline V gene are MNHNY and SVGAGI (reference sequence). V shed 5 bases, J shed 4 bases, and the junction held 6 bases outside the gene matches. The CDR3 is 16 amino acids. CDR3 sequence: CASSQLAGGHADTQYF. The CDR3, as DNA: TGTGCCAGCAGTCAACTAGCGGGAGGGCATGCAGATACGCAGTATTTT.

The V and J genes are TRBV5-4 and TRBJ2-2; maybe TRBD2 (6 bases). Germline V gene sequence: CDR1 SGHNT, CDR2 YYREEE (reference sequence). The CDR3 runs to 15 residues. Trimming took 4 bases from V and 3 from J, leaving 13 bases between them. This CDR3 is CASSQRWGDTGELFF. CDR3 nucleotide sequence: TGTGCCAGCAGCCAAAGATGGGGGGACACCGGGGAGCTGTTTTTT. Looking up the rest from reference TRBV5-4 and TRBJ2-2 gives the full variable domain: ETGVTQSPTHLIKTRGQQVTLRCSSQSGHNTVSWYQQALGQGPQFIFQYYREEENGRGNFPPRFSGLQFPNYSSELNVNALELDDSALYLCASSQRWGDTGELFFGEGSRLTVL.

The rearrangement uses TRBV15 and TRBJ2-7, with 9 bases aligning to TRBD2. CDR3 size: 14 residues. CDR1 is LNHNV and CDR2 is YYDKDF in the germline V gene (reference sequence). V dropped 8 bases and J dropped 2; count of bases not matched to a gene: 7. In DNA form, the CDR3 reads TGTGCCACCGCGGGGACTAGCCCCCCCTACGAGCAGTACTTC. Translation: CATAGTSPPYEQYF.

V usage is TRBV4-3 and J usage is TRBJ2-7, with 8 bases that match TRBD2. Germline CDR1 LGHNA, CDR2 YSLEER. J lost 0 bases, V lost 3 bases, and 13 bases had no gene match. The CDR3 is 18 residues long. The CDR3: CASSHLTSGPLGSYEQYF. The CDR3 region has the DNA TGCGCCAGCAGCCATCTTACTAGCGGTCCCTTGGGCTCCTACGAGCAGTACTTC.

The chain uses TRBV2 and TRBJ2-5; D is unclear. CDR1 and CDR2 (germline): SNHLY, FYNNEI. Trimming took 7 bases from V and 4 from J, leaving 10 bases between them. This CDR3 contains 12 residues. The CDR3 coding sequence is TGTGCCAGCACCCTATCCGGAGAGACCCAGTACTTC. The encoded protein is CASTLSGETQYF.

The CDR3 DNA reads TGCGCCAGCAGGTCGGCCGGGGAGCTGTTTTTT. Protein: CASRSAGELFF. This chain connects TRBV5-1 to TRBJ2-2; D call uncertain. This CDR3 contains 11 residues. The germline gives CDR1 SGHRS, CDR2 YFSETQ. V shed 5 bases and J shed 6 bases, with 5 bases lying between them.

V and J are TRBV3-1 (or the pseudogene TRBV3-2) and TRBJ2-5, with D possibly TRBD2 on 7 matching bases. The length of the CDR3 is 15 residues. V lost 4 bases and J 4 bases, leaving 16 bases between the germline ends. Germline values: CDR1 LGHDT, CDR2 YNNKEL (reference sequence). For the CDR3, the DNA is TGTGCCAGCAGCCCGGGGGCGGGAGTGTCAGAGACCCAGTACTTC. Residues: CASSPGAGVSETQYF.

The chain combines TRBV6-5 with TRBJ2-3; D possibly corresponds to TRBD2 (6 bases). The CDR3 extends over 14 amino acids. Germline V lookup: CDR1 MNHEY, CDR2 SVGAGI. Trimming shortened V by 6 bases and J by 7 bases, and 17 bases separated the two germline ends. The CDR3 loop reads CASSSPRDSYTQYF. The CDR3, as DNA: TGTGCCAGCAGCTCACCCCGGGACTCGTATACGCAGTATTTT.

This chain uses TRBV27 with TRBJ2-7; D might be TRBD1 (6 bases). Deletions cut 6 bases from V and 2 bases from J, with 14 bases between. This CDR3 contains 14 residues. Per the germline V gene, CDR1 is MNHEY and CDR2 is SMNVEV (reference sequence). The CDR3 sequence: CASRTGTSTYEQYF. DNA of the CDR3: TGTGCCAGCAGAACCGGGACAAGCACCTACGAGCAGTACTTC.

V usage is TRBV4-2 and J usage is TRBJ2-4; tentatively, D is TRBD1 (5 bases). Trimming took off 1 base at V and 7 bases at J, with 20 bases between the two ends. This CDR3 has 17 amino acids. Per germline, CDR1 LGHNA and CDR2 YNFKEQ. CDR3 region: CASSQGDWGQIVNIQYF. CDR3 bases: TGTGCCAGCAGCCAAGGGGATTGGGGCCAGATCGTTAACATTCAGTACTTC.

This clone was observed once. The chain uses TRBV11-3 and TRBJ1-1; TRBD1 aligns across 8 bases. CDR3 size: 15 residues. J lost 0 bases, V lost 5 bases, and 5 bases had no gene match. Germline CDR1 SGHNT, CDR2 YENEEA. DNA for the CDR3: TGTGCCAGCAGCCCACGGACAGGGATGAACACTGAAGCTTTCTTT. It translates to CASSPRTGMNTEAFF.

J is TRBJ2-7 and V is TRBV11-2; 7 bases are a match to TRBD2. V shed 4 bases, J shed 6 bases, and the junction held 6 bases outside the gene matches. Germline CDR1 SGHAT, CDR2 FQNNGV. The CDR3 loop spans 13 amino acids. The CDR3 DNA reads TGTGCCAGCAGCTCGACTAGCTCAGGCGAGCAGTACTTC. Its protein is CASSSTSSGEQYF.

This clone is a singleton in its sample. The chain joins TRBV9 to TRBJ2-3; 7 bases align to TRBD2. The trim removed 4 bases at V and 0 bases at J, leaving 5 bases unmatched. The CDR3 consists of 15 residues. The germline V gene encodes CDR1 SGDLS and CDR2 YYNGEE. The CDR3 loop is CASSLGLVSTDTQYF. The CDR3 region has the DNA TGTGCCAGCAGCCTCGGACTAGTGAGCACAGATACGCAGTATTTT.

The chain combines TRBV30 with TRBJ1-3; no firm D call. CDR3 size: 15 residues. Germline assignment: CDR1 GTSNPN and CDR2 SVGIG (reference sequence). Trimming cost V 5 bases and J 0 bases, with 14 bases left between them. CDR3 coding DNA: TGTGCCTGGTCGCTCCCGAGGAGCTCTGGAAACACCATATATTTT. It translates to CAWSLPRSSGNTIYF.

The J gene is TRBJ2-1, the V gene TRBV27, with D possibly being TRBD1 (6 bases). The germline V gene encodes CDR1 MNHEY and CDR2 SMNVEV (reference sequence). The V end lost 4 bases, the J end lost 3 bases, and 10 bases lay between the germline ends. The CDR3 spans 14 residues. The CDR3 is CASSSMDSYNEQFF. The CDR3, as DNA: TGTGCCAGCAGTTCCATGGACAGCTACAATGAGCAGTTCTTC.

This clone was seen many times. J is TRBJ1-6 and V is TRBV7-2; weak D call: TRBD1 (5 bases). CDR1 is SGHTA and CDR2 is FQGNSA in the germline V gene. The CDR3 has 17 amino acids. V was trimmed by 1 base and J by 2 bases, leaving 12 bases between them. The CDR3 protein is CASSLVGGVAYNSPLHF. DNA for the CDR3: TGTGCCAGCAGCTTAGTGGGGGGGGTAGCCTATAATTCACCCCTCCACTTT.

The chain combines TRBV3-1 (or the pseudogene TRBV3-2) with TRBJ2-3; 8 bases are a match to TRBD1. The ends lost 3 bases at V and 6 bases at J; junction bases unmatched: 8. The germline V gene encodes CDR1 LGHDT and CDR2 YNNKEL (reference sequence). This CDR3 is 15 amino acids long. CDR3 in amino acids: CASSHRQGSTDTQYF. As DNA, the CDR3 is TGTGCCAGCAGCCACAGACAGGGGTCAACCGATACGCAGTATTTT.

This chain uses TRBV19 with TRBJ2-2; TRBD1 might be the D (6 bases). V lost 6 bases and J lost 7, with 24 bases in between. Per the germline V gene, CDR1 is LNHDA and CDR2 is SQIVND (reference sequence). This CDR3 comprises 17 residues. The CDR3 spells CASSSLAGGRRSGELFF. For the CDR3, the DNA is TGTGCCAGTAGCTCACTGGCTGGGGGCCGGCGAAGCGGGGAGCTGTTTTTT.

This rearrangement joins TRBV7-6 to TRBJ1-2; perhaps TRBD1 as D (5 bases). With 5 bases removed from V and 4 bases from J, the gap between germline ends came to 14 bases. Germline V gene sequence: CDR1 SGHVS, CDR2 FNYEAQ. The CDR3 sequence is 14 residues long. This CDR3 is CASSLQGSIYGYTF. CDR3 in DNA: TGTGCCAGCAGCCTTCAGGGCTCTATCTATGGCTACACCTTC.

The V call is TRBV2, the J call TRBJ1-2; D is undetermined. Germline assignment: CDR1 SNHLY and CDR2 FYNNEI. Trimming pared 7 bases from V and 4 bases from J, leaving 16 bases between. The CDR3 is 14 amino acids. The CDR3 sequence is CASIPELGSYGYTF. CDR3 nucleotides: TGTGCCAGCATTCCCGAGTTGGGCAGCTATGGCTACACCTTC.

CDR3 bases: TGTGCCAGCAGTGACTCTAGCGGGGCCGGGGAGCTGTTTTTT. Translating gives CASSDSSGAGELFF. This chain links TRBV2 with TRBJ2-2, with 9 bases that match TRBD2. J was trimmed by 6 bases and V by 3 bases; bases with no gene match: 2. The germline CDR1 and CDR2 sequences are SNHLY and FYNNEI. The CDR3 loop spans 14 amino acids.

The chain recombines TRBV7-2 with TRBJ1-4; D unresolved. CDR1 and CDR2 from the germline V gene are SGHTA and FQGNSA. Trimming cost V 2 bases and J 3 bases, with 10 bases left between them. The CDR3 runs 15 residues. The CDR3 sequence is CASSLNGGPNEKLFF. CDR3 sequence (DNA): TGTGCCAGCAGCTTAAATGGCGGGCCTAATGAAAAACTGTTTTTT. Complete variable domain (other parts from reference TRBV7-2 and TRBJ1-4): GAGVSQSPSNKVTEKGKDVELRCDPISGHTALYWYRQSLGQGLEFLIYFQGNSAPDKSGLPSDRFSAERTGGSVSTLTIQRTQQEDSAVYLCASSLNGGPNEKLFFGSGTQLSVL.

A word on this clone: The junction and the germline gene differ at one end; a read error may be behind it. J is TRBJ2-7 and V is TRBV12-3 or TRBV12-4; TRBD1 agrees at 7 bases. The CDR3 consists of 13 residues. CDR3 nucleotide sequence: TGTGCCAGCAGTGTAGCGACAGGGTACGAGCAGTACTTC. Translated: CASSVATGYEQYF.

This clone came up many times. The chain carries TRBV9 and TRBJ2-3, with D tentatively TRBD2 (5 bases). Trimming left V 7 bases short and J 2 bases short, with 11 bases between. This CDR3 has 13 amino acids. CDR1 and CDR2 (germline): SGDLS, YYNGEE. This chain's CDR3 is CASGKRTTDTQYF. For the CDR3, the DNA is TGTGCCAGCGGTAAGCGGACCACAGATACGCAGTATTTT.

There are a few counts of this clone. This chain joins TRBV10-1 and TRBJ2-7, with TRBD2 matching over 11 bases. The length of the CDR3 is 16 residues. CDR1 and CDR2 from the germline V gene are WNHNN and SYGVQD (reference sequence). J lost 2 bases, V lost 5 bases, and 8 bases had no gene match. The DNA for the CDR3 is TGCGCCAGCAGTATTACTAGCGGGGGTCGTACCTACGAGCAGTACTTC. Residues: CASSITSGGRTYEQYF.

The genes are TRBV6-5 and TRBJ2-7; maybe TRBD2 (6 bases). This CDR3 is built from 15 residues. The germline V gene has CDR1 MNHEY and CDR2 SVGAGI. V shed 1 base and J shed 5 bases, with 15 bases lying between them. CDR3 loop: CASSYYYGSRNEQYF. The CDR3, as DNA: TGTGCCAGCAGTTACTATTACGGGAGCAGGAACGAGCAGTACTTC.

The gene calls are TRBV28 and TRBJ1-2; D remains ambiguous. V dropped 5 bases and J dropped 1 base, with 5 bases sitting between them. The CDR3 runs to 12 residues. The germline CDR1 and CDR2 sequences are MDHEN and SYDVKM. CDR3 residues: CASSPRNYGYTF. The CDR3 DNA reads TGTGCCAGCAGTCCCCGTAACTATGGCTACACCTTC.

The chain couples TRBV5-1 to TRBJ1-4, with TRBD1 matching over 7 bases. The length of the CDR3 is 18 residues. The germline V gene has CDR1 SGHRS and CDR2 YFSETQ. The J segment lost 0 bases and the V segment lost 2 bases, leaving 10 bases of the junction unmatched. Here the CDR3 DNA reads TGCGCCAGCAGCTTTTTGCAGGGGGGATCCTCAACTAATGAAAAACTGTTTTTT. Encoded protein: CASSFLQGGSSTNEKLFF.